These 27 T cell receptor beta chains were sequenced from one sample in a study of blood T cell repertoires in COVID-19. Profiled with immunoSEQ multiplex PCR; TCRdb holds only in-frame clones, not every one. The sample consists of hundreds of thousands of clones, roughly 85% of them appearing once. What was sequenced was peripheral blood. Receptor source: a man aged 50-59 years with active or convalescent COVID-19.

With respect to this clone: At one end the junction does not follow the germline gene, possibly because of a read error. CDR3 sequence reads: CASSSGTGSIYGHTF. CDR3 nucleotides: TGCGCCAGCAGCTCCGGGACAGGGAGCATCTATGGCCACACCTTC. The chain couples TRBV5-1 to TRBJ1-2, with 9 bases that match TRBD1. Germline V lookup: CDR1 SGHRS, CDR2 YFSETQ. The CDR3 runs to 15 residues.

The CDR3 DNA reads as TGTGCCAGCAGTCGAACTAGTGCCTACAATGAGCAGTTCTTC. Translated: CASSRTSAYNEQFF. V and J are TRBV11-2 and TRBJ2-1, with D tentatively TRBD2 (5 bases). The CDR3 runs to 14 residues. Germline CDR1 is SGHAT and CDR2 is FQNNGV. V was cut by 6 bases and J by 2 bases, with 11 bases left in between.

This clone was detected a few times. This sequence joins TRBV5-1 and TRBJ1-2; maybe TRBD1 (5 bases). Germline assignment: CDR1 SGHRS and CDR2 YFSETQ. CDR3 length: 14 amino acids. V lost 0 bases and J lost 7, with 13 bases in between. The CDR3 is CASSLDSGGSGYTF. CDR3 DNA: TGCGCCAGCAGCTTGGATTCGGGGGGTTCTGGCTACACCTTC.

This chain joins TRBV9 and TRBJ1-3; 9 nucleotides align to TRBD1. Germline lookup yields CDR1 SGDLS and CDR2 YYNGEE. The CDR3 is 15 amino acids. J lost 3 bases, V lost 1 base, and 2 bases had no gene match. For the CDR3, the DNA is TGTGCCAGCAGCGTACGGGACAGGGTTGGAAACACCATATATTTT. The encoded protein is CASSVRDRVGNTIYF.

The chain combines TRBV5-4 with TRBJ2-2; D might be TRBD2 (6 bases). The V gene's germline CDR1 is SGHNT and CDR2 YYREEE (reference sequence). The CDR3 runs 14 residues. Trimming took off 4 bases at V and 3 bases at J, with 10 bases between the two ends. The CDR3 DNA reads as TGTGCCAGCAGCGGGGGACTTTACACCGGGGAGCTGTTTTTT. It codes for CASSGGLYTGELFF.

The V gene is TRBV5-1, the J gene TRBJ2-2; TRBD2 matches at 11 bases. Per germline, CDR1 SGHRS and CDR2 YFSETQ. The CDR3 is made up of 15 amino acids. Trimming cost V 2 bases and J 4 bases; bases outside gene matches: 1. Written as DNA, the CDR3 is TGCGCCAGCAGCTTTACTAGCGGGAGCACCGGGGAGCTGTTTTTT. This codes for CASSFTSGSTGELFF.

The chain couples TRBV11-2 to TRBJ2-3, with TRBD2 matching over 9 bases. Per the germline V gene, CDR1 is SGHAT and CDR2 is FQNNGV. This CDR3 has 15 amino acids. V lost 4 bases, J lost 0 bases, and 2 bases stayed unmatched. The CDR3 region is CASSSGLASTDTQYF. In DNA form, the CDR3 reads TGTGCCAGCAGCTCCGGACTAGCGAGCACAGATACGCAGTATTTT. Filled out from reference TRBV11-2 and TRBJ2-3, the complete variable domain reads EAGVAQSPRYKIIEKRQSVAFWCNPISGHATLYWYQQILGQGPKLLIQFQNNGVVDDSQLPKDRFSAERLKGVDSTLKIQPAKLEDSAVYLCASSSGLASTDTQYFGPGTRLTVL.

Remarks on this clone: This CDR3 is also generated by other DNA sequences in the sample. The chain carries TRBV18 and TRBJ1-6; 9 bases agree with TRBD1. The V and J ends lost 3 bases and 6 bases, in that order; junction bases with no gene match: 0. The CDR3 has 14 residues. Germline loops: CDR1 KGHSH, CDR2 LQKENI. The CDR3 loop reads CASSPGQGNSPLHF. CDR3 DNA: TGTGCCAGCTCACCGGGACAGGGTAATTCACCCCTCCACTTT.

The chain has TRBV29-1 and TRBJ1-2; TRBD1 matches 8 bases. Losses at the gene ends were 7 bases for V and 2 bases for J; bases not matched to a gene: 3. The germline V gene encodes CDR1 SQVTM and CDR2 ANQGSEA. The CDR3 has 12 amino acids. CDR3 residues: CSAGQGNYGYTF. The CDR3 DNA reads TGCAGCGCTGGACAGGGAAACTATGGCTACACCTTC.

The V gene is TRBV28, the J gene TRBJ2-7, with 8 bases identical to TRBD1. The CDR3 runs to 14 residues. Germline CDR1 MDHEN, CDR2 SYDVKM. With V trimmed by 5 bases and J by 3 bases, 6 bases remained unmatched. The CDR3 DNA follows: TGTGCCAGCAGTAAGGAGACAGGGGACTACGAGCAGTACTTC. It codes for CASSKETGDYEQYF.

V is TRBV6-2 or TRBV6-3 and J is TRBJ2-7; 10 bases line up with TRBD2. J was trimmed by 4 bases and V by 5 bases; bases with no gene match: 5. CDR3 length: 14 amino acids. CDR1 and CDR2 from the germline V gene are MNHEY and SVGEGT. CDR3 residues: CASSLLAGLYEQYF. For the CDR3, the DNA is TGTGCCAGCAGTCTACTAGCGGGACTATACGAGCAGTACTTC.

V gene TRBV19 combines with J gene TRBJ1-2; maybe TRBD1 (5 bases). Trimming pared 5 bases from V and 4 bases from J, leaving 14 bases between. CDR1 is LNHDA, CDR2 SQIVND, per germline (reference sequence). The CDR3 sequence is 14 residues long. The CDR3 is CASSPTGAPYGYTF. The CDR3 DNA follows: TGTGCCAGTAGTCCTACTGGGGCGCCCTATGGCTACACCTTC.

This clone has a handful of counts. The CDR3 DNA follows: TGTGCCAGCAGTTTATCGAAGGCAGGATACACTGAAGCTTTCTTT. Protein sequence: CASSLSKAGYTEAFF. J is TRBJ1-1 and V is TRBV27, with D hard to call. The germline gives CDR1 MNHEY, CDR2 SMNVEV (reference sequence). The CDR3 is 15 residues long. Trimming took 0 bases from V and 3 from J, leaving 11 bases between them.

The V and J genes are TRBV5-1 and TRBJ1-2; 11 bases agree with TRBD1. Looked up from germline, CDR1 is SGHRS and CDR2 is YFSETQ. The CDR3 runs 18 residues. Trimming removed 3 bases from V and 5 bases from J; junction bases left unmatched: 15. The CDR3 sequence: CASSSGGTGGTLTYGYTF. The CDR3 DNA reads as TGCGCCAGCAGCTCTGGCGGGACAGGGGGTACCCTCACTTATGGCTACACCTTC. Full variable domain (remainder filled in from reference TRBV5-1 and TRBJ1-2): KAGVTQTPRYLIKTRGQQVTLSCSPISGHRSVSWYQQTPGQGLQFLFEYFSETQRNKGNFPGRFSGRQFSNSRSEMNVSTLELGDSALYLCASSSGGTGGTLTYGYTFGSGTRLTVV.

The V call is TRBV4-2, the J call TRBJ2-7, with 9 nucleotides matching TRBD2. CDR1 is LGHNA and CDR2 is YNFKEQ in the germline V gene. The CDR3 totals 15 residues. Trimming at V came to 1 base and at J to 2 bases, leaving 3 bases not matched to a gene. The CDR3 DNA reads as TGTGCCAGCAGCCAAGGACTAGCGGTCGCCTACGAGCAGTACTTC. Protein sequence: CASSQGLAVAYEQYF.

This clone was seen a single time. The gene calls are TRBV12-3 or TRBV12-4 and TRBJ1-2; perhaps TRBD1 as D (6 bases). The V end was cut by 11 bases, the J end by 2 bases, with 12 bases between. The CDR3 has 12 amino acids. The CDR3 here is CASQGRNYGYTF. For the CDR3, the DNA is TGTGCCTCCCAGGGGCGCAACTATGGCTACACCTTC.

This clone is a singleton in its sample. The rearrangement joins TRBV19 to TRBJ2-2, with D possibly being TRBD1 (5 bases). This CDR3 has 16 residues. Germline lookup yields CDR1 LNHDA and CDR2 SQIVND (reference sequence). V was trimmed by 3 bases and J by 0 bases, leaving 11 bases between them. CDR3 sequence (DNA): TGTGCCAGTAGTATTCAGGCAGGGACGAACACCGGGGAGCTGTTTTTT. As protein: CASSIQAGTNTGELFF.

The chain combines TRBV7-3 with TRBJ2-7, with D possibly TRBD2 on 5 matching bases. Trimming pared 5 bases from V and 1 base from J, leaving 9 bases between. This CDR3 spans 13 amino acids. Per the germline V gene, CDR1 is SGHTA and CDR2 is FQGTGA. DNA for the CDR3: TGTGCCAGCAGCCCAAGCGGTTCCTACGAGCAGTACTTC. This sequence encodes CASSPSGSYEQYF.

This clone was observed a few times. This sequence joins TRBV12-3 or TRBV12-4 and TRBJ1-2; no clear D gene. V was trimmed by 3 bases and J by 7 bases, leaving 9 bases between them. The CDR3 contains 12 residues. The CDR3 reads CASSFEGFGYTF. The CDR3 DNA follows: TGTGCCAGCAGTTTTGAGGGCTTTGGCTACACCTTC.

The chain has TRBV5-6 and TRBJ2-2; D unclear. The germline V gene has CDR1 SGHDT and CDR2 YYEEEE. V shed 3 bases and J shed 1 base, with 19 bases lying between them. There are 18 residues in the CDR3. CDR3 residues: CASSSPARGSLNTGELFF. CDR3 bases: TGTGCCAGCAGCTCCCCCGCTCGTGGCAGTCTGAACACCGGGGAGCTGTTTTTT. Supplemented by reference TRBV5-6 and TRBJ2-2, the full variable domain reads DAGVTQSPTHLIKTRGQQVTLRCSPKSGHDTVSWYQQALGQGPQFIFQYYEEEERQRGNFPDRFSGHQFPNYSSELNVNALLLGDSALYLCASSSPARGSLNTGELFFGEGSRLTVL.

V is TRBV6-1 and J is TRBJ2-4; 8 bases map to TRBD1. Per germline, CDR1 MNHNS and CDR2 SASEGT. Trimming took 1 base from V and 11 from J; bases not matched to a gene: 4. CDR3 length: 13 amino acids. CDR3 in amino acids: CASSEVDRVVQYF. The CDR3 nucleotides are TGTGCCAGCAGTGAAGTGGACAGGGTCGTTCAGTACTTC.

This clone was picked up one time. The J gene is TRBJ1-4, the V gene TRBV6-5; TRBD1 is a possible D gene (6 bases). This CDR3 is built from 13 residues. V gave up 5 bases and J gave up 13 bases, with 17 bases separating them. Per the germline V gene, CDR1 is MNHEY and CDR2 is SVGAGI. This CDR3 reads CASSPIAQGRLFF. CDR3 in DNA: TGTGCCAGCAGTCCAATAGCACAGGGACGACTGTTTTTT.

The CDR3 loop reads CASVPGTGGREQYF. CDR3 in DNA: TGTGCCAGCGTCCCCGGGACAGGGGGCCGGGAGCAGTACTTC. This rearrangement joins TRBV6-5 to TRBJ2-7, with 12 positions matching TRBD1. The CDR3 totals 14 residues. J gave up 7 bases and V 8 bases, and 9 bases lay outside the gene matches. The V gene's germline CDR1 is MNHEY and CDR2 SVGAGI.

The V and J genes are TRBV24-1 and TRBJ2-2; TRBD1 agrees at 8 bases. V shed 5 bases and J 3 bases; nucleotides not matched to a gene: 7. The germline V gene has CDR1 KGHDR and CDR2 SFDVKD. The CDR3 contains 16 residues. The CDR3 protein is CATSGQGARDTGELFF. CDR3 nucleotides: TGTGCCACCAGTGGTCAGGGGGCGCGGGACACCGGGGAGCTGTTTTTT.

The CDR3 sequence is CASSPQGATNEKLFF. The CDR3 DNA follows: TGCGCCAGCAGCCCGCAGGGTGCAACTAATGAAAAACTGTTTTTT. The rearrangement joins TRBV4-1 to TRBJ1-4, with a possible D match to TRBD1 (5 bases). CDR3 length equals 15 residues. Per germline, CDR1 MGHRA and CDR2 YSYEKL. V dropped 4 bases and J dropped 0 bases, with 9 bases sitting between them.

The CDR3 nucleotides are TGTGCCAGCAGCTTAGGGTTCGGGGACACTGAAGCTTTCTTT. It codes for CASSLGFGDTEAFF. The rearrangement joins TRBV7-9 to TRBJ1-1; no clear D gene. The CDR3 is 14 amino acids. Trimming removed 1 base from V and 3 bases from J, with 9 bases in between. Germline V CDR1 and CDR2: SEHNR, FQNEAQ (reference sequence).

V usage is TRBV7-9 and J usage is TRBJ1-4, with a possible D match to TRBD1 (5 bases). CDR3 length equals 15 residues. Germline V gives CDR1 SEHNR, CDR2 FQNEAQ (reference sequence). V shed 5 bases and J shed 5 bases, with 15 bases lying between them. The CDR3 bases are TGTGCCAGCAGCGGCCAAAGGACACGGAATGAAAAACTGTTTTTT. This encodes CASSGQRTRNEKLFF.